A selection of T cell receptor beta chains follows, all from one sample in a study of blood T cell repertoires in COVID-19. Profiling relied on immunoSEQ multiplex PCR, and the TCRdb table lists in-frame clones only, not all of them. The sample holds approximately 360,000 clones, around 86% seen once. Sequenced material: PBMCs or T cells enriched from blood (not recorded which). These TCRs come from a woman in her forties or fifties who had recovered from COVID-19. Both conserved end residues are part of each CDR3. The D gene is left open where the match is weak. A row's size may be missing; if present it is once, few, many or a size class.

v_call	j_call	d_call	clone_size	cdr3_aa	cdr3_nt
TRBV11-2	TRBJ2-5	TRBD2	.	CASRSEPTSGQNKETQYF	TGTGCCAGCAGAAGTGAACCTACTAGCGGGCAGAACAAAGAGACCCAGTACTTC
TRBV5-6	TRBJ1-2	.	.	CASSLGPVYGYTF	TGTGCCAGCAGCTTGGGTCCCGTCTATGGCTACACCTTC
TRBV4-2	TRBJ1-2	.	once	CASSQETVNYGYTF	TGTGCCAGCAGCCAAGAGACAGTTAACTATGGCTACACCTTC
TRBV27	TRBJ1-1	.	few	CASSFHGNTEAFF	TGTGCCAGCAGTTTCCACGGGAACACTGAAGCTTTCTTT
TRBV6-4	TRBJ2-1	TRBD2	.	CASLWGASGRGNEQFF	TGTGCCAGTCTGTGGGGGGCTAGCGGGAGAGGTAATGAGCAGTTCTTC
TRBV19	TRBJ1-4	.	.	CASKNTGKEANEKLFF	TGTGCCAGTAAGAATACAGGGAAGGAGGCTAATGAAAAACTGTTTTTT
TRBV2	TRBJ1-1	TRBD1	.	CASGQGARNTEAFF	TGTGCCAGCGGGCAGGGGGCACGGAACACTGAAGCTTTCTTT
TRBV5-1	TRBJ1-2	TRBD1	.	CASSLFTGDYGYTF	TGCGCCAGCAGCTTGTTTACAGGGGACTATGGCTACACCTTC
TRBV7-2	TRBJ2-1	TRBD2	.	CASRGTRGGATHNEQFF	TGTGCCAGCCGGGGGACTCGCGGGGGGGCCACCCACAATGAGCAGTTCTTC
TRBV29-1	TRBJ1-1	TRBD1	.	CSAGQAEAFF	TGCAGCGCCGGACAGGCGGAAGCTTTCTTT
TRBV19	TRBJ1-5	.	.	CASRKGRDTYNQPQHF	TGTGCCAGCCGCAAGGGGAGGGACACCTATAATCAGCCCCAGCATTTT
TRBV19	TRBJ1-6	.	.	CASRKREGDPPASPLHF	TGTGCCAGTAGGAAGAGGGAGGGGGACCCCCCTGCTTCACCCCTCCACTTT
TRBV11-2	TRBJ2-5	.	.	CASSLQGKVVWETQYF	TGTGCCAGCAGCTTACAGGGGAAGGTGGTTTGGGAGACCCAGTACTTC
TRBV5-8	TRBJ1-2	.	.	CASSLYAPGGDGYTF	TGTGCCAGCAGCTTGTATGCCCCGGGAGGAGATGGCTACACCTTC
TRBV19	TRBJ2-3	TRBD2	.	CASSKKREGTDTQYF	TGTGCCAGTAGCAAGAAGCGGGAGGGGACAGATACGCAGTATTTT
TRBV7-9	TRBJ1-1	TRBD1	.	CASSSPGQGMDTEAFF	TGTGCCAGCAGCTCGCCGGGACAGGGGATGGATACTGAAGCTTTCTTT
TRBV7-2	TRBJ1-1	.	.	CASSLAYMGEAFF	TGTGCCAGCAGCCTAGCTTATATGGGAGAGGCTTTCTTT
TRBV19	TRBJ1-2	.	few	CASSPQGGGYTF	TGTGCCAGTAGTCCCCAGGGAGGCGGCTACACCTTC
TRBV28	TRBJ1-1	TRBD1	.	CASSLSGGTEAFF	TGTGCCAGCAGTTTATCAGGGGGCACTGAAGCTTTCTTT
TRBV29-1	TRBJ2-1	TRBD1	.	CSVGITGGNIYNEQFF	TGCAGCGTTGGAATAACAGGGGGGAATATCTACAATGAGCAGTTCTTC
TRBV6-5	TRBJ2-1	TRBD2	once	CASSLERGYNEQFF	TGTGCCAGCAGCCTTGAGCGGGGGTACAATGAGCAGTTCTTC
TRBV4-3	TRBJ2-3	.	.	CASSQGIAGTDTQYF	TGCGCCAGCAGCCAAGGAATAGCCGGCACAGATACGCAGTATTTT
TRBV6-2/TRBV6-3	TRBJ2-3	.	.	CASSKADSSTDTQYF	TGTGCCAGCAGTAAAGCGGATTCTAGCACAGATACGCAGTATTTT
TRBV3-1/TRBV3-2	TRBJ1-2	.	.	CASSPRGGPFYGYTF	TGTGCCAGCAGCCCCCGGGGAGGACCTTTCTATGGCTACACCTTC
TRBV18	TRBJ1-2	.	.	CASSDTAMNSPYGYTF	TGTGCCAGCTCAGATACTGCAATGAACAGCCCCTATGGCTACACCTTC
TRBV18	TRBJ1-4	TRBD1	.	CASSPFRDRGRGASEKLFF	TGTGCCAGCTCACCATTCCGGGACAGGGGGCGAGGTGCAAGTGAAAAACTGTTTTTT
TRBV30	TRBJ1-1	.	.	CAWSVLYTEAFF	TGTGCCTGGAGTGTACTCTACACTGAAGCTTTCTTT
TRBV10-3	TRBJ2-6	.	.	CAIGEGVSSGANVLTF	TGTGCCATCGGGGAAGGGGTTAGTTCTGGGGCCAACGTCCTGACTTTC
TRBV5-4	TRBJ1-2	.	few	CASSLTGGYTF	TGTGCCAGCAGCTTGACAGGGGGCTACACCTTC
TRBV2	TRBJ2-1	TRBD2	.	CASSGILAGASSYNEQFF	TGTGCCAGCAGTGGAATACTAGCGGGGGCCAGCTCCTACAATGAGCAGTTCTTC
TRBV24-1	TRBJ2-1	TRBD1	.	CATSGPGTGRSMSNEQFF	TGTGCCACCAGTGGCCCGGGGACAGGGAGATCGATGAGCAATGAGCAGTTCTTC
TRBV11-2	TRBJ2-1	TRBD1	once	CASSFTGTGYNNEQFF	TGTGCCAGCAGCTTTACCGGGACAGGGTACAACAATGAGCAGTTCTTC
TRBV2	TRBJ2-2	.	.	CASSTTQRTGELFF	TGTGCCAGCAGTACAACCCAGCGGACCGGGGAGCTGTTTTTT
TRBV5-1	TRBJ1-1	TRBD1	.	CASSLEGTGVSINTEAFF	TGCGCCAGCAGCTTGGAAGGGACAGGGGTCTCCATTAACACTGAAGCTTTCTTT
TRBV7-2	TRBJ1-1	.	few	CASSLGGLNTEAFF	TGTGCCAGCAGCTTAGGGGGCCTGAACACTGAAGCTTTCTTT